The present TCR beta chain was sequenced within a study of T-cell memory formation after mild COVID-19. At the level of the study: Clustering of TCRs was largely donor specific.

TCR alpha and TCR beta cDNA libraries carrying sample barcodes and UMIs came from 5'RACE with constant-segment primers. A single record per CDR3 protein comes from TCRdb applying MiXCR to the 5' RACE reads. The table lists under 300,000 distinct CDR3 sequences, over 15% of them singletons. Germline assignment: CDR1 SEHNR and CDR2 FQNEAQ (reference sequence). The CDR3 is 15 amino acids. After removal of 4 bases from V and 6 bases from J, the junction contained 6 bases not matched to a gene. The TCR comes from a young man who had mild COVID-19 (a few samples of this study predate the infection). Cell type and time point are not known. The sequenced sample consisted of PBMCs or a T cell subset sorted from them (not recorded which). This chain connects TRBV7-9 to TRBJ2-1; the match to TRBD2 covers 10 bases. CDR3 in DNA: TGTGCCAGCAGCTCCCAACTAGCGGGGATCAATGAGCAGTTCTTC. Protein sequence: CASSSQLAGINEQFF. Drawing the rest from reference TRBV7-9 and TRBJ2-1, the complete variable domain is DTGVSQNPRHKITKRGQNVTFRCDPISEHNRLYWYRQTLGQGPEFLTYFQNEAQLEKSRLLSDRFSAERPKGSFSTLEIQRTEQGDSAMYLCASSSQLAGINEQFFGPGTRLTVL.